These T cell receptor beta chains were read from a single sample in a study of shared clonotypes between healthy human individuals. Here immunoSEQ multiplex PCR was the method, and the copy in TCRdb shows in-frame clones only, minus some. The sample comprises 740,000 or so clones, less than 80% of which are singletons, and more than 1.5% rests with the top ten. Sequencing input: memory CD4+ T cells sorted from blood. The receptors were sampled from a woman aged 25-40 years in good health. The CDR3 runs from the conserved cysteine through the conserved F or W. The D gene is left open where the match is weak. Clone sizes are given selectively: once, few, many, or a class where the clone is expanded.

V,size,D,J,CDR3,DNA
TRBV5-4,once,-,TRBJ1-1,CASSLYRGAFTEAFF,TGTGCCAGCAGCTTGTATAGGGGGGCTTTTACTGAAGCTTTCTTT
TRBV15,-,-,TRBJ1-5,CATSRKYRVSNQPQHF,TGTGCCACCAGCAGAAAGTACAGGGTTAGCAATCAGCCCCAGCATTTT
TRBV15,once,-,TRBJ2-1,CATSRFRLEDSEQFF,TGTGCCACCAGCAGATTTCGACTAGAAGATTCTGAGCAGTTCTTC
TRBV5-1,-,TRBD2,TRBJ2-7,CASSLVTGGPSYEQYF,TGCGCCAGCAGCTTGGTGACGGGAGGGCCCTCCTACGAGCAGTACTTC
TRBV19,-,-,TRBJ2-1,CASTHRAGQVYNEQFF,TGTGCCAGTACCCATAGGGCGGGTCAGGTCTACAATGAGCAGTTCTTC
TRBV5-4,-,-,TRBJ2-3,CASSLAGGRTDTQYF,TGTGCCAGCAGCTTGGCGGGCGGACGCACAGATACGCAGTATTTT
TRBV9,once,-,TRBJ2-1,CASSTGLYNEQFF,TGTGCCAGCAGCACGGGGCTCTACAATGAGCAGTTCTTC
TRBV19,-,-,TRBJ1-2,CASSLPGGYTF,TGTGCCAGCAGCCTCCCAGGCGGCTACACCTTC
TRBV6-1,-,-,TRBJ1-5,CASSEERLAQHF,TGTGCCAGCAGTGAGGAGCGCCTGGCCCAGCATTTT
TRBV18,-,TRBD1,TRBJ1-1,CASSPNGERGRTEAFF,TGTGCCAGCTCACCTAACGGGGAGAGGGGGCGAACTGAAGCTTTCTTT
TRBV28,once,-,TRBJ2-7,CASSYALRGRRSYEQYF,TGTGCCAGCAGTTATGCTCTCCGGGGGCGACGCTCCTACGAGCAGTACTTC
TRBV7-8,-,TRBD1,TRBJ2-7,CASSAGTGSLSEQYF,TGTGCCAGCAGCGCCGGGACAGGGTCATTAAGCGAGCAGTACTTC
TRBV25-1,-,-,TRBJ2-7,CASSHDHSPSEQYF,TGTGCCAGCAGTCACGACCATAGTCCCTCCGAGCAGTACTTC
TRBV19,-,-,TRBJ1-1,CASSAQGYTEAFF,TGTGCCAGTAGTGCACAGGGATACACTGAAGCTTTCTTT
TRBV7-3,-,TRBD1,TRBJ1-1,CASSRQGDTEAFF,TGTGCCAGCAGCCGACAGGGCGACACTGAAGCTTTCTTT
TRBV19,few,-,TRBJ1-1,CASRPDRMNTEAFF,TGTGCCAGCCGCCCTGACAGAATGAACACTGAAGCTTTCTTT
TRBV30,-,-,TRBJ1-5,CAWSVAGQVVNQPQHF,TGTGCCTGGAGTGTAGCGGGGCAGGTAGTTAATCAGCCCCAGCATTTT
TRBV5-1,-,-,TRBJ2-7,CASALWGSYEQYF,TGCGCCAGCGCCCTCTGGGGGTCCTACGAGCAGTACTTC
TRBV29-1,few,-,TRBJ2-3,CSVEDTGSVPGTQYF,TGCAGCGTTGAAGATACCGGGAGCGTGCCAGGTACGCAGTATTTT
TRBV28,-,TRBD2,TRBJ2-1,CASSLAKAGGDEQFF,TGTGCCAGCAGTTTAGCCAAGGCGGGAGGGGATGAGCAGTTCTTC
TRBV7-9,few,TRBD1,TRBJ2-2,CASSRQGRTGELFF,TGTGCCAGCAGCCGACAGGGGAGAACCGGGGAGCTGTTTTTT
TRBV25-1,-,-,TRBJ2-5,CASSVAETQYF,TGTGCCAGCAGTGTCGCTGAGACCCAGTACTTC